What follows is one TCR beta chain and its context. Its antigen target is currently unknown. The junction shows trimming of 3 bases on V and 8 bases on J, plus 11 bases between the germline ends. Spanning cysteine to phenylalanine, the CDR3 consists of 13 amino acids. The only DNA kept is the CDR3, 39 bases in frame from the first base. The germline V gene (reference sequence) supplies CDR1 SGHNT and CDR2 YYREEE. The cohort was made up of approximately 700 healthy bone marrow donors. All cohort members were sampled while nominally healthy, although unrecorded immune exposures were likely present. The donor was CMV seropositive and belonged to the group of about 290 seropositive cohort members. A peripheral blood sample was provided by each donor, and peripheral blood mononuclear cells were used for TCR beta sequencing. Genomic DNA extraction from the blood cell samples was performed with the Qiagen DNeasy Blood Extraction Kit.

The library was made by the immunoSEQ multiplex PCR assay. For the multiplex PCR, a mixture combining 60 forward primers for TCR Vbeta segments and 13 reverse primers for TCR Jbeta segments was used. The CDR3 region of rearranged TCR beta genes was amplified from genomic DNA with a multiplex PCR assay. On the Illumina HiSeq System, the amplified TCR beta libraries were sequenced as 87-base-pair reads. Concerning the study's data processing: A later analysis tallied around 82 million unique TCR beta chains across the approximately 670 repertoires, and about 12 million of those chains were shared by two or more donors. A nearest-neighbor algorithm error-corrected the raw reads and collapsed the reads into unique sequences, merging closely related sequences to remove PCR and sequencing errors. V, D and J gene segments were assigned by aligning CDR3 sequences to IMGT reference sequences. For a sequence to be retained, a match of at least six nucleotides to both a V gene segment and a J gene segment was required. A rearrangement counted as productive if the CDR3 had no stop codons and remained in frame with V and J, and every other rearrangement counted as non-productive. Following IMGT convention, CDR3 was defined as the stretch from the second conserved V-encoded cysteine up to the conserved J-encoded phenylalanine. In an earlier analysis of more than 550 of the donors, sequences lacking an unambiguous match to a single V gene segment were excluded. An earlier analysis of 500 to 700 of the donors classified V segments as functional when productive rearrangements were above 56.7% and as segregating when the standard deviation between donors was above 5%. A statistical classification framework was built to diagnose cytomegalovirus status from the catalog of TCR beta chain sequences. A later analysis assigned V and J genes by comparing TCR nucleotide sequences with IMGT/GENE-DB human TR gene sequences. In a later analysis, CDR3 sequences and most-parsimonious VDJ recombination scenarios were assigned using the TCRdist pipeline. In a later analysis, every TCR beta chain was defined by the combination of its CDR3 amino acid sequence and its V-gene family, and reads without a unique V-gene family were dropped. In a later analysis, 450 to 600 highly shared, low-generation-probability nucleotide sequences were removed to address suspected cross-contamination and a sequencing artifact. In a later analysis, a clonal expansion index was calculated for each public chain from normalized within-repertoire ranks of inferred template counts. A later analysis computed generation probabilities with a VDJ recombination model fitted to out-of-frame rearrangements, and checked the results against IGoR. In a later analysis, TCR-TCR, TCR-HLA and TCR-CMV co-occurrence was scored with hypergeometric tests, and a repertoire-size bias correction was applied to TCR pairs. False discovery rates were estimated in a later analysis by permuting HLA or CMV assignments 20 times. In a later analysis, co-occurring TCRs were grouped using DBSCAN, with TCRdist sequence similarity added in when clustering inside HLA-allele-positive subsets. Repertoires with fewer than 30,000 or more than 120,000 public chains were left out of co-occurrence clustering, as were several repertoires with anomalous nucleotide sharing. The table comes from immuneACCESS by way of TCRdb, which keeps in-frame sequences with V and J called. Part of the clones is missing from these tables; in studies checked, under half for an unresolved V gene and the rest for unknown reasons. That table furnishes V, J and clone size, whereas the DNA furnished D and trimming. This sample's table lists roughly 110,000 clones. In total, the top ten clones hold approximately 6.2% of the sample.

The source of the sample is a study of cytomegalovirus exposure and HLA in healthy donors (dated by TCRdb to about 2017). Describing the broader study: According to an earlier analysis of a few hundred of the donors, about 190 million T cells yielded 117 million unique TCR beta sequences and about 280 Gb of sequence data. An early release covering about 600 HLA-typed donors comprised approximately 290 gigabases of sequencing data and 85 million to 100 million unique TCR sequences. The genetic ancestry cluster associated with self-reported Caucasian donors included 80% to 90% of the 398 genotyped donors. The study aimed to test whether signatures of past pathogen exposure could be identified by cataloging public T cell receptors. The study used immunosequencing to profile the T cell repertoires of under 700 subjects and linked those repertoires to cytomegalovirus serostatus. A separate validation cohort of 100 to 150 different subjects was used in addition to the roughly 720-subject first cohort. High-throughput TCR immunosequencing, statistical association of individual TCRs with disease status, and machine learning were combined to predict cytomegalovirus infection status. To study patterns of TCR occurrence, a later analysis re-analyzed previously published TCR beta repertoires from 666 donors and added high-resolution HLA genotyping. Rather than using new phenotypic data, the later analysis identified candidate immune exposures from TCR beta sequences and from how often those sequences occurred across donors. To decide whether each TCR beta V gene segment behaved as functional or pseudogenic, an earlier analysis of 587 of the donors relied on high-throughput TCR beta sequencing. Donor age, sex, ethnicity and CMV serostatus were collected together with the repertoire data. In a later genetic analysis, genome-wide SNP genotypes for about 65% of the roughly 700 donors were used, and that subset was treated as a discovery cohort. Every discovery cohort repertoire had been produced on one sequencing platform. Class I and class II HLA loci were covered by the typing at four-digit resolution. The number of typed donors differed by locus: about 620-640 for A, B, C, DRB1 and DQB1; approximately 540 for DQA1; over 600 for DPA1; and 400 to 480 for DPB1. Because of strong linkage in the cohort, five DR-DQ haplotypes were treated as single units for association and clustering. Among about 410 genotyped donors of the cohort, an average of approximately 200,000 unique TCR beta nucleotide sequences was sequenced per donor, of which roughly 17% were non-productive.

General study outcomes and caveats: While some public TCRs were present in many individuals, most TCR sequences turned up only very rarely across donors. Because some donors lacked HLA typing at each locus, the association tests relied only on the typed subset. Linkage disequilibrium might explain the correlated functional status among segregating V segments, but an unknown experimental factor could not be excluded. When HLA alleles, especially DR and DQ, strongly co-occurred, TCR associations were difficult to assign to individual alleles. A further reported finding was that TCR beta sequences accurately predicted the HLA-A and HLA-B alleles for most subjects in the first cohort. Compared with the roughly 720-donor mean, donors in an Asian-associated ancestry cluster had fewer N-insertions in productive TCRs, according to a later genetic analysis. A group of highly shared sequence variants was considered likely to be a technical artifact of the sequencing pipeline. In both the original and validation cohorts, the classifier was reported to diagnose cytomegalovirus status with high specificity and sensitivity. Because counts were too low, seventeen rarely observed V segments, including chromosome 9 orphons, were excluded from the earlier analysis of 587 of the donors. The study gave a list of 150 to 200 TCR beta chains associated with cytomegalovirus. A later genetic analysis associated a missense DCLRE1C variant with V-gene and J-gene trimming of TCR beta chains, and an independent cohort replicated the association. In a later analysis, several top co-occurrence clusters were reported to appear linked to parvovirus B19, influenza, CMV and Epstein-Barr virus. In a later analysis, about 17,000 TCR beta sequences were associated with specific HLA alleles at a false discovery rate of 0.05. In a later analysis, TCR association rates were found to vary across HLA loci, with the most associated TCRs seen for DRB1 alleles and the fewest for HLA-C alleles. Immune exposure information for the cohort was limited to CMV serostatus. In vitro tests confirmed that a few of the cytomegalovirus-associated TCR beta chains recognize cytomegalovirus antigens. Roughly uniform sequencing depth across donors was assumed in presence/absence analyses, although this assumption may not hold. In a later analysis, HLA-associated TCR beta chains were found to be more clonally expanded and to have lower generation probabilities than equally common non-associated chains. In a later analysis, most CMV-associated TCR beta chains were found to appear HLA-restricted, with HLA associations seemingly driven largely by CMV exposure. Only TCR beta chains were sequenced in this cohort, and the absence of alpha or paired-chain data limited detectable features. In an earlier analysis of under 600 of the donors, most TCR beta V segments were observed in productive rearrangements about 90% or about 30% of the time, broadly matching IMGT annotations. Because the 87-base-pair reads could not distinguish some IMGT-functional V segments, including TRBV6-2 and TRBV6-3, those segments were excluded. The authors suggested that the approach could potentially be generalized to other disease states and immunological phenotypes.

The sample taken for sequencing was PBMCs. This sequence was found in a man aged 40-49 years in good health and CMV-seropositive. The rearranged segments are TRBV5-4 and TRBJ1-4; the D segment could be TRBD1, given 6 matching bases. The sequenced DNA is TGTGCCAGCAGCTCAAACAGGGAGGAAAAACTGTTTTTT. Translated, it reads CASSSNREEKLFF.